Listed below are T cell receptor beta chains from one sample, sequenced in a study of blood T cell repertoires in COVID-19. Clones were sequenced by immunoSEQ multiplex PCR, and TCRdb holds only the in-frame ones, with some missing. In the table there are roughly 160,000 clones, 80% of which are singletons. Sequencing was carried out using PBMCs or T cells enriched from blood (not recorded which). These receptors all come from a woman aged 55-70 years who had recovered from COVID-19. Both conserved end residues are part of each CDR3. Fields, in order: clone size, V gene, J gene, D gene, CDR3 protein, CDR3 DNA. A D gene is named only where the DNA matches it firmly. Clone size is shown for a subset of rows, as once, few, many or a class of expanded clone.

abundance: few
v_gene: TRBV30
j_gene: TRBJ2-3
d_gene: TRBD2
CDR3aa: CAWSVRTSGVSTDTQYF
CDR3nt: TGTGCCTGGAGTGTAAGGACTAGCGGGGTGAGCACAGATACGCAGTATTTT

abundance: .
v_gene: TRBV5-4
j_gene: TRBJ1-2
d_gene: .
CDR3aa: CASSLQGASYGYTF
CDR3nt: TGTGCCAGCAGCTTACAGGGAGCCTCCTATGGCTACACCTTC

abundance: .
v_gene: TRBV12-3/TRBV12-4
j_gene: TRBJ2-5
d_gene: TRBD2
CDR3aa: CASSGGALETQYF
CDR3nt: TGTGCCTCTAGCGGGGGGGCATTAGAGACCCAGTACTTC

abundance: .
v_gene: TRBV15
j_gene: TRBJ1-2
d_gene: TRBD1
CDR3aa: CATSLQGPDYGYTF
CDR3nt: TGTGCCACCAGCTTACAGGGGCCTGACTATGGCTACACCTTC

abundance: .
v_gene: TRBV18
j_gene: TRBJ1-3
d_gene: .
CDR3aa: CASSLGSSGNTIYF
CDR3nt: TGTGCCAGCTCACTGGGGAGCTCTGGAAACACCATATATTTT

abundance: .
v_gene: TRBV6-5
j_gene: TRBJ1-2
d_gene: TRBD1
CDR3aa: CASRDGTGGGAGYTF
CDR3nt: TGTGCCAGCAGAGATGGGACAGGAGGGGGTGCTGGCTACACCTTC

abundance: .
v_gene: TRBV9
j_gene: TRBJ1-2
d_gene: .
CDR3aa: CASSVDPEGGYTF
CDR3nt: TGTGCCAGCAGCGTAGATCCGGAGGGGGGCTACACCTTC

abundance: .
v_gene: TRBV6-5
j_gene: TRBJ1-5
d_gene: .
CDR3aa: CASKQDSNQPQHF
CDR3nt: TGTGCCAGCAAGCAGGATAGCAATCAGCCCCAGCATTTT

abundance: .
v_gene: TRBV27
j_gene: TRBJ2-7
d_gene: TRBD1
CDR3aa: CASSTSTGANAYEQYF
CDR3nt: TGTGCCAGCAGTACCTCTACAGGGGCTAACGCCTACGAGCAGTACTTC

abundance: few
v_gene: TRBV6-5
j_gene: TRBJ1-2
d_gene: TRBD1
CDR3aa: CASSLGGYPYGYTF
CDR3nt: TGTGCCAGCAGTTTAGGGGGCTACCCGTATGGCTACACCTTC

abundance: .
v_gene: TRBV5-1
j_gene: TRBJ2-2
d_gene: TRBD2
CDR3aa: CASSFRTSGAAGELFF
CDR3nt: TGCGCCAGCAGCTTTCGAACTAGCGGGGCAGCCGGGGAGCTGTTTTTT

abundance: once
v_gene: TRBV6-5
j_gene: TRBJ1-2
d_gene: TRBD1
CDR3aa: CASSYDRVLGYTF
CDR3nt: TGTGCCAGCAGTTACGACAGGGTGTTAGGCTACACCTTC

abundance: once
v_gene: TRBV11-2
j_gene: TRBJ2-3
d_gene: .
CDR3aa: CASSLELATDTQYF
CDR3nt: TGTGCCAGCAGCTTAGAGTTAGCGACAGATACGCAGTATTTT

abundance: once
v_gene: TRBV28
j_gene: TRBJ1-2
d_gene: TRBD1
CDR3aa: CASNWQGGYGYTF
CDR3nt: TGTGCCAGCAACTGGCAGGGGGGCTATGGCTACACCTTC

abundance: .
v_gene: TRBV15
j_gene: TRBJ2-4
d_gene: TRBD1
CDR3aa: CATTATGNVDIQYF
CDR3nt: TGTGCCACCACCGCGACAGGGAATGTTGACATTCAGTACTTC

abundance: .
v_gene: TRBV5-6
j_gene: TRBJ1-2
d_gene: .
CDR3aa: CASSLGLQEDYGYTF
CDR3nt: TGTGCCAGCAGCTTGGGGCTACAGGAAGACTATGGCTACACCTTC

abundance: .
v_gene: TRBV6-4
j_gene: TRBJ2-6
d_gene: TRBD1
CDR3aa: CASTDRADSGANVLTF
CDR3nt: TGTGCCAGCACAGACAGGGCCGACTCTGGGGCCAACGTCCTGACTTTC

abundance: .
v_gene: TRBV12-3/TRBV12-4
j_gene: TRBJ1-1
d_gene: TRBD1
CDR3aa: CASKGGDREAFF
CDR3nt: TGTGCCAGCAAAGGGGGGGACAGGGAAGCTTTCTTT

abundance: .
v_gene: TRBV27
j_gene: TRBJ2-3
d_gene: TRBD2
CDR3aa: CASSLWVAGDRTDTQYF
CDR3nt: TGTGCCAGCAGTTTATGGGTAGCGGGGGACCGCACAGATACGCAGTATTTT

abundance: once
v_gene: TRBV15
j_gene: TRBJ1-2
d_gene: .
CDR3aa: CATSRDEITAANYGYTF
CDR3nt: TGTGCCACCAGCAGAGATGAAATTACAGCAGCTAACTATGGCTACACCTTC

abundance: .
v_gene: TRBV7-9
j_gene: TRBJ1-2
d_gene: TRBD1
CDR3aa: CASSLRTEETGTEYYGYTF
CDR3nt: TGTGCCAGCAGCTTACGAACTGAGGAGACAGGGACCGAGTACTATGGCTACACCTTC

abundance: .
v_gene: TRBV11-2
j_gene: TRBJ1-6
d_gene: .
CDR3aa: CASSLQEPTAPLHF
CDR3nt: TGTGCCAGCAGCTTACAGGAACCAACCGCACCCCTCCACTTT

abundance: .
v_gene: TRBV11-2
j_gene: TRBJ2-3
d_gene: .
CDR3aa: CASSLNSPDTQYF
CDR3nt: TGTGCCAGCAGCTTAAACTCCCCAGATACGCAGTATTTT

abundance: .
v_gene: TRBV20-1
j_gene: TRBJ2-7
d_gene: .
CDR3aa: CSAITGYEQYF
CDR3nt: TGCAGTGCTATTACAGGCTACGAGCAGTACTTC

abundance: few
v_gene: TRBV4-1
j_gene: TRBJ2-7
d_gene: TRBD1
CDR3aa: CASSPTGGDYEQYF
CDR3nt: TGCGCCAGCAGCCCCACAGGGGGCGACTACGAGCAGTACTTC

abundance: .
v_gene: TRBV12-5
j_gene: TRBJ2-5
d_gene: TRBD2
CDR3aa: CASGKGLAGGQETQYF
CDR3nt: TGTGCTAGTGGTAAAGGACTAGCGGGGGGTCAAGAGACCCAGTACTTC

abundance: .
v_gene: TRBV3-1/TRBV3-2
j_gene: TRBJ2-7
d_gene: .
CDR3aa: CASSLSWEQYF
CDR3nt: TGTGCCAGCAGCCTGAGTTGGGAGCAGTACTTC

abundance: .
v_gene: TRBV7-3
j_gene: TRBJ1-1
d_gene: .
CDR3aa: CASSQDWNTEAFF
CDR3nt: TGTGCCAGCAGCCAGGACTGGAACACTGAAGCTTTCTTT

abundance: once
v_gene: TRBV6-5
j_gene: TRBJ2-7
d_gene: TRBD1
CDR3aa: CASSYVGYGTGGEQYF
CDR3nt: TGTGCCAGCAGTTACGTTGGGTATGGGACAGGGGGAGAGCAGTACTTC

abundance: .
v_gene: TRBV18
j_gene: TRBJ2-7
d_gene: .
CDR3aa: CASSQQGSYEQYF
CDR3nt: TGTGCCAGCTCTCAGCAGGGCTCCTACGAGCAGTACTTC

abundance: .
v_gene: TRBV21-1
j_gene: TRBJ1-4
d_gene: .
CDR3aa: CASVRVPFEKLFF
CDR3nt: TGTGCCAGCGTTCGGGTCCCATTTGAAAAACTGTTTTTT

abundance: few
v_gene: TRBV7-2
j_gene: TRBJ2-5
d_gene: TRBD2
CDR3aa: CASSLATGTKETQYF
CDR3nt: TGTGCCAGCAGCTTAGCTACCGGGACTAAAGAGACCCAGTACTTC

abundance: .
v_gene: TRBV29-1
j_gene: TRBJ2-1
d_gene: .
CDR3aa: CSAKTGSSYNEQFF
CDR3nt: TGCAGCGCCAAAACAGGGAGCTCCTACAATGAGCAGTTCTTC

abundance: .
v_gene: TRBV11-2
j_gene: TRBJ2-1
d_gene: .
CDR3aa: CASSPRGYNEQFF
CDR3nt: TGTGCCAGCAGCCCCCGGGGTTACAATGAGCAGTTCTTC

abundance: .
v_gene: TRBV7-9
j_gene: TRBJ1-1
d_gene: .
CDR3aa: CASSTDRMNTEAFF
CDR3nt: TGTGCCAGCAGCACCGACAGGATGAACACTGAAGCTTTCTTT

abundance: .
v_gene: TRBV19
j_gene: TRBJ2-6
d_gene: .
CDR3aa: CASSMRVAGANVLTF
CDR3nt: TGTGCCAGTAGTATGAGAGTCGCTGGGGCCAACGTCCTGACTTTC

abundance: .
v_gene: TRBV5-5
j_gene: TRBJ1-5
d_gene: .
CDR3aa: CASSLRGGALSNQPQHF
CDR3nt: TGTGCCAGCAGCTTGCGGGGGGGCGCCCTTAGCAATCAGCCCCAGCATTTT

abundance: .
v_gene: TRBV19
j_gene: TRBJ1-5
d_gene: .
CDR3aa: CATVRDSSNQPQHF
CDR3nt: TGTGCCACCGTGAGGGACTCCAGCAATCAGCCCCAGCATTTT

abundance: many
v_gene: TRBV5-4
j_gene: TRBJ2-3
d_gene: TRBD2
CDR3aa: CASSRTSGGAGDTQYF
CDR3nt: TGTGCCAGCAGCCGGACTAGCGGGGGGGCTGGGGATACGCAGTATTTT

abundance: .
v_gene: TRBV5-1
j_gene: TRBJ2-7
d_gene: TRBD1
CDR3aa: CASGSGTAIPYEQYF
CDR3nt: TGCGCCAGCGGGTCCGGGACAGCTATCCCCTACGAGCAGTACTTC

abundance: .
v_gene: TRBV15
j_gene: TRBJ2-3
d_gene: TRBD2
CDR3aa: CATSRGVAGGGADTQYF
CDR3nt: TGTGCCACCAGCAGAGGCGTCGCGGGGGGTGGGGCAGATACGCAGTATTTT

abundance: .
v_gene: TRBV27
j_gene: TRBJ1-1
d_gene: .
CDR3aa: CASAPGRGTEAFF
CDR3nt: TGTGCCAGCGCCCCCGGGAGGGGCACTGAAGCTTTCTTT

abundance: .
v_gene: TRBV12-3/TRBV12-4
j_gene: TRBJ2-7
d_gene: .
CDR3aa: CASSFQGAEQYF
CDR3nt: TGTGCCAGCAGTTTCCAGGGCGCCGAGCAGTACTTC

abundance: once
v_gene: TRBV6-5
j_gene: TRBJ1-2
d_gene: .
CDR3aa: CASSKREGYGYTF
CDR3nt: TGTGCCAGCAGTAAAAGGGAGGGGTATGGCTACACCTTC

abundance: once
v_gene: TRBV10-3
j_gene: TRBJ1-2
d_gene: .
CDR3aa: CAIRDIGNYGYTF
CDR3nt: TGTGCCATCAGGGACATCGGCAACTATGGCTACACCTTC

abundance: .
v_gene: TRBV6-5
j_gene: TRBJ1-4
d_gene: TRBD1
CDR3aa: CASRDSNEKLFF
CDR3nt: TGTGCCAGCCGGGACAGTAATGAAAAACTGTTTTTT

abundance: many
v_gene: TRBV5-1
j_gene: TRBJ2-1
d_gene: .
CDR3aa: CASKVWTGRDNEQFF
CDR3nt: TGCGCCAGCAAGGTCTGGACAGGGAGGGACAATGAGCAGTTCTTC

abundance: .
v_gene: TRBV13
j_gene: TRBJ1-2
d_gene: TRBD1
CDR3aa: CASSGDREHGYTF
CDR3nt: TGTGCCAGCAGTGGGGACAGGGAGCATGGCTACACCTTC

abundance: .
v_gene: TRBV6-1
j_gene: TRBJ2-2
d_gene: .
CDR3aa: CASSEFRYTGELFF
CDR3nt: TGTGCCAGCAGTGAATTCAGGTACACCGGGGAGCTGTTTTTT

abundance: .
v_gene: TRBV5-4
j_gene: TRBJ1-3
d_gene: .
CDR3aa: CASRPGGGLSGNTIYF
CDR3nt: TGTGCCAGCAGGCCTGGCGGGGGGCTGTCTGGAAACACCATATATTTT

abundance: .
v_gene: TRBV7-2
j_gene: TRBJ2-3
d_gene: .
CDR3aa: CASMSGGTDTQYF
CDR3nt: TGTGCCAGCATGAGCGGCGGCACAGATACGCAGTATTTT

abundance: .
v_gene: TRBV21-1
j_gene: TRBJ1-5
d_gene: .
CDR3aa: CASSGSFRGQSNQPQHF
CDR3nt: TGTGCCAGCAGCGGATCTTTCAGGGGTCAAAGCAATCAGCCCCAGCATTTT

abundance: .
v_gene: TRBV27
j_gene: TRBJ2-2
d_gene: .
CDR3aa: CASSVADSNTGELFF
CDR3nt: TGTGCCAGCAGTGTAGCGGACTCGAACACCGGGGAGCTGTTTTTT

abundance: .
v_gene: TRBV5-1
j_gene: TRBJ1-6
d_gene: TRBD1
CDR3aa: CASRLMVTGANSPLHF
CDR3nt: TGCGCCAGCAGACTTATGGTGACAGGGGCTAATTCACCCCTCCACTTT

abundance: .
v_gene: TRBV18
j_gene: TRBJ1-3
d_gene: .
CDR3aa: CASSLRTFGGNTIYF
CDR3nt: TGTGCCAGCTCACTACGGACTTTTGGGGGAAACACCATATATTTT

abundance: many
v_gene: TRBV19
j_gene: TRBJ1-2
d_gene: TRBD1
CDR3aa: CASSPGQYYGYTF
CDR3nt: TGTGCCAGTAGTCCGGGACAGTACTATGGCTACACCTTC

abundance: .
v_gene: TRBV11-2
j_gene: TRBJ2-7
d_gene: TRBD1
CDR3aa: CASSRQGGDYEQYF
CDR3nt: TGTGCCAGCAGCCGACAGGGGGGCGACTACGAGCAGTACTTC

abundance: .
v_gene: TRBV18
j_gene: TRBJ2-6
d_gene: .
CDR3aa: CASSQGGKRSSGANVLTF
CDR3nt: TGTGCCAGCTCCCAAGGCGGGAAGAGAAGCTCTGGGGCCAACGTCCTGACTTTC